This T cell receptor (beta chain) was recorded in a study of shared clonotypes between healthy human individuals. The CDR3 spans 13 residues. CDR1 is MNHEY and CDR2 is SVGAGI in the germline V gene. Trimming removed 5 bases at V and 8 bases at J, with 15 bases between. Only in-frame clones appear in the TCRdb table, and some are missing; sequencing was by immunoSEQ multiplex PCR. The sample holds about half a million clones, 65% to 85% seen once. The sample taken for sequencing was PBMCs. The source of this sequence is a woman aged 40 to 50 in good health. Some clones in this sample may be carry-over from other donors' samples. The chain is built from TRBV6-5 and TRBJ1-2; D not certain. The CDR3 sequence is CASSTDLVAGYTF. As DNA, the CDR3 is TGTGCCAGCAGTACCGATCTGGTAGCGGGCTACACCTTC.